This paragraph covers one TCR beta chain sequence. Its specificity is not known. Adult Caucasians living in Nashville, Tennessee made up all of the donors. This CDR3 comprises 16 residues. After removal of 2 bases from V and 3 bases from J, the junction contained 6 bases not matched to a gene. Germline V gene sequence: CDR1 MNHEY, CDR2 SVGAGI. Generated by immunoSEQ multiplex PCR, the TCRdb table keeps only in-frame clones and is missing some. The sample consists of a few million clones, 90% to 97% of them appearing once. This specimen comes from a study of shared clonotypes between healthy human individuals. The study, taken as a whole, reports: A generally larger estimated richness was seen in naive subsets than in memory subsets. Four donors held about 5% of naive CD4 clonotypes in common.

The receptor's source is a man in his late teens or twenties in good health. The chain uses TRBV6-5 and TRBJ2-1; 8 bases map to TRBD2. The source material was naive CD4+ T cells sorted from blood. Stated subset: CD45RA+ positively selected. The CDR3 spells CASSYDPSGFYNEQFF. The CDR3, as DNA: TGTGCCAGCAGTTACGACCCTAGCGGGTTCTACAATGAGCAGTTCTTC.